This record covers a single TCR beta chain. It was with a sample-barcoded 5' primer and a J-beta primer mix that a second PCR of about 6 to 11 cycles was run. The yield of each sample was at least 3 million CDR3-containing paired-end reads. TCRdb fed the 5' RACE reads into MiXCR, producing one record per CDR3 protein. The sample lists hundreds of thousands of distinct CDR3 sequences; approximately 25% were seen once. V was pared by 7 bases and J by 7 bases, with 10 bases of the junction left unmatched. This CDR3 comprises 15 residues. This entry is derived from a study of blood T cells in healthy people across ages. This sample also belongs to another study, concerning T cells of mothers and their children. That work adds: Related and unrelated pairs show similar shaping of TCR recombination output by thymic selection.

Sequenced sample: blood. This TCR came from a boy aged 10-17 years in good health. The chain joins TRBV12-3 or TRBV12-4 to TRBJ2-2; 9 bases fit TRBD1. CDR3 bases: TGTGCCAGCACCGACGACAGGGGGATGATCGGGGAGCTGTTTTTT. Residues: CASTDDRGMIGELFF.